These 13 T cell receptor beta chains were all obtained from the same sample, sequenced in a study of metastatic and nonmetastatic thyroid tumors. TCRdb called clones again from the PCR reads with MiXCR. The table includes 30,000 to 35,000 clones, approximately 32% detected once. Thyroid surgery was preceded by no treatment in any patient. Sequenced material: blood. The receptor source for this set is a female donor with papillary thyroid cancer or a benign thyroid nodule (not recorded which). Some clones in this sample may be carry-over from other donors' samples.

As for this clone: At one boundary the junction diverges from the germline segment, which might be a read error. V usage is TRBV12-3 or TRBV12-4 and J usage is TRBJ2-1; D perhaps matches TRBD1 (5 bases). The CDR3 extends over 13 amino acids. The CDR3 loop is CASSVPGHKEQFF. As DNA, the CDR3 is TGTGCCAGCAGTGTACCAGGGCACAAAGAGCAGTTCTTC.

The chain couples TRBV5-1 to TRBJ1-5, with 12 bases that match TRBD1. Germline V gene data show CDR1 as SGHRS and CDR2 as YFSETQ. The CDR3 has 15 residues. V lost 4 bases and J lost 7; bases outside the gene matches: 6. The CDR3 reads CASSLGTGGEQPQHF. CDR3 coding DNA: TGCGCCAGCAGCCTAGGGACAGGGGGCGAGCAGCCCCAGCATTTT.

This clone was counted ten times or more. The CDR3 DNA sequence: TGTGCCTGGAACAGGGGGCTGAGTACTGAAGCTTTCTTT. Residues: CAWNRGLSTEAFF. The chain employs TRBV30 and TRBJ1-1; 9 nucleotides agree with TRBD1. The CDR3 extends over 13 amino acids. Germline CDR1 and CDR2: GTSNPN and SVGIG (reference sequence). J lost 5 bases, V lost 4 bases, and 5 bases had no gene match.

The rearrangement uses TRBV4-1 and TRBJ2-7, with 9 bases matching TRBD1. The trim removed 5 bases at V and 1 base at J, leaving 9 bases unmatched. Germline lookup yields CDR1 MGHRA and CDR2 YSYEKL. The CDR3 has 16 residues. The CDR3 loop is CASSVLPGQGSYEQYF. The CDR3 coding sequence is TGCGCCAGCAGCGTCCTACCGGGACAGGGTTCCTACGAGCAGTACTTC.

J is TRBJ1-2 and V is TRBV6-1, with unresolved D. This CDR3 comprises 14 residues. CDR1 is MNHNS and CDR2 is SASEGT in the germline V gene. Trimming took 7 bases from V and 8 from J, leaving 20 bases between them. CDR3 DNA: TGTGCCAGCACCGATCCGGGGTGGCGGGAGGGCTACACCTTC. Encoded protein: CASTDPGWREGYTF.

Many counts were recorded for this clone. The chain is built from TRBV7-9 and TRBJ2-1; 10 bases are shared with TRBD2. Germline values: CDR1 SEHNR, CDR2 FQNEAQ (reference sequence). Trimming cost V 4 bases and J 5 bases; bases outside gene matches: 5. The CDR3 runs to 15 residues. This chain's CDR3 is CASSWALAGDNEQFF. CDR3 in DNA: TGTGCCAGCAGCTGGGCCCTAGCGGGGGACAATGAGCAGTTCTTC.

A single count supports this clone. One end of the junction fails to match germline, which may point to a read error. This chain connects TRBV7-8 to TRBJ2-6; 8 bases are a match to TRBD1. The CDR3 is 15 residues long. CDR1 is SGHVS and CDR2 is FQNEAQ in the germline V gene. The CDR3 reads CASSRTGSGPNVLTF. In DNA form, the CDR3 reads TGTGCCAGTAGCCGGACAGGGTCTGGGCCCAACGTCCTGACTTTC.

This clone was recorded at least ten times. This sequence joins TRBV29-1 and TRBJ2-2, with D unclear. The CDR3 has 13 amino acids. Germline V gene lookup returns CDR1 SQVTM and CDR2 ANQGSEA. Between the trimmed V and J ends, which lost 7 bases and 1 base, there was a span of 10 bases. CDR3 sequence: CSADTLNTGELFF. CDR3 nucleotide sequence: TGCAGCGCCGACACCCTGAACACCGGGGAGCTGTTTTTT.

This chain links TRBV5-1 with TRBJ2-3; D remains ambiguous. Germline V gives CDR1 SGHRS, CDR2 YFSETQ. The CDR3 is 13 amino acids. Between the trimmed V and J ends, which lost 1 base and 0 bases, there was a span of 3 bases. Here the CDR3 reads CASSLLSTDTQYF. As DNA, the CDR3 is TGCGCCAGCAGCTTGTTGAGCACAGATACGCAGTATTTT.

The chain is built from TRBV28 and TRBJ2-3; TRBD1 might be the D (5 bases). The CDR3 is 14 amino acids. The germline V gene encodes CDR1 MDHEN and CDR2 SYDVKM. The V and J ends lost 4 bases and 3 bases respectively, with 11 bases between them. The chain's CDR3 is CASSSGQGTDTQYF. CDR3 DNA sequence: TGTGCCAGCAGTTCTGGTCAGGGAACAGATACGCAGTATTTT.

This clone has just a few counts. V is TRBV2 and J is TRBJ1-5; tentative D call: TRBD1 (5 bases). From germline, CDR1 is SNHLY and CDR2 FYNNEI. V was pared by 8 bases and J by 0 bases, with 14 bases between. The CDR3 spans 15 residues. In DNA, the CDR3 is TGTGCCAGCGGGGGGGTCGCTCATAGCAATCAGCCCCAGCATTTT. Protein product: CASGGVAHSNQPQHF.

This clone has at least ten counts. The chain combines TRBV24-1 with TRBJ2-3; D is unclear. The germline V gene has CDR1 KGHDR and CDR2 SFDVKD. Trimming took 1 base from V and 4 from J, leaving 5 bases between them. CDR3 size: 13 residues. This chain's CDR3 is CATSDFTADTQYF. The DNA for the CDR3 is TGTGCCACCAGTGATTTCACAGCAGATACGCAGTATTTT.

Judged by abundance, this clone is large. A read error may account for a junction end that differs from germline. The V gene is TRBV6-1, the J gene TRBJ2-7; 10 bases are a match to TRBD2. Per germline, CDR1 MNHNS and CDR2 SASEGT. CDR3 size: 15 residues. The CDR3 sequence: CASREALAGVYEQYF. In nucleotides, the CDR3 is TGTGCCAGCAGGGAAGCCCTAGCGGGGGTCTACGAGCAGTACTTC.